These 27 T cell receptor beta chains originate from one sample sequenced in a study of T cell repertoires in cytomegalovirus infection. TCRdb passed the reads through MiXCR, listing each CDR3 protein once. The table includes around 350,000 distinct CDR3 sequences, 15% to 20% detected once. The sample taken for sequencing was PBMCs. Receptor source: a human donor in good health (CMV status not recorded). Some clones in this sample may be carry-over from other donors' samples.

This clonotype appeared many times. This chain connects TRBV4-1 to TRBJ1-1; tentatively, D is TRBD1 (6 bases). Per the germline V gene, CDR1 is MGHRA and CDR2 is YSYEKL. This CDR3 spans 13 amino acids. V was cut by 4 bases and J by 5 bases, with 11 bases left in between. CDR3 region: CASSRAQGTEAFF. CDR3 in DNA: TGCGCCAGCAGCCGAGCCCAGGGGACTGAAGCTTTCTTT.

In this sample, this clonotype turned up many times. V and J are TRBV7-2 and TRBJ2-7; 9 bases are shared with TRBD1. CDR1 and CDR2 from the germline V gene are SGHTA and FQGNSA. CDR3 size: 15 residues. Germline trimming cut 5 bases from V and 6 bases from J; bases unmatched to any gene: 11. CDR3 amino acids: CASSTRWDRAFEQYF. CDR3 DNA sequence: TGTGCCAGCAGCACCCGATGGGACAGGGCGTTCGAGCAGTACTTC.

DNA for the CDR3: TGTGCCAGCAGTCGCGGGGAGATCACAGATACGCAGTATTTT. Protein product: CASSRGEITDTQYF. The rearrangement joins TRBV6-5 to TRBJ2-3; tentatively, D is TRBD2 (6 bases). V dropped 5 bases and J dropped 2 bases, with 11 bases sitting between them. The CDR3 contains 14 residues. CDR1 is MNHEY, CDR2 SVGAGI, per germline.

This clonotype was counted only a few times. The rearrangement links TRBV29-1 to TRBJ2-3, with a tentative D call TRBD1 (6 bases). The CDR3 length is 12 residues. V gave up 7 bases and J gave up 1 base, with 9 bases separating them. The germline gives CDR1 SQVTM, CDR2 ANQGSEA. The CDR3 DNA reads TGCAGCGAGGGGGAAGGCACAGATACGCAGTATTTT. Translating gives CSEGEGTDTQYF.

Remarks on this clonotype: Mismatch with germline at one junction end may stem from a read error. The chain combines TRBV19 with TRBJ1-1, with 7 positions matching TRBD1. Germline CDR1 reads LNHDA; CDR2 reads SQIVND (reference sequence). The CDR3 runs 14 residues. CDR3 sequence reads: CASSIQTGSAEAFF. In DNA, the CDR3 is TGTGCTAGTAGTATACAGACAGGGTCGGCTGAAGCTTTCTTT.

The sample holds many counts of this clonotype. The genes are TRBV7-2 and TRBJ2-1; the D is unclear. The V end lost 5 bases, the J end lost 6 bases, and 17 bases lay between the germline ends. Germline-derived CDR1 and CDR2 are SGHTA and FQGNSA. The CDR3 consists of 15 residues. CDR3 region: CASSPGRSPGNEQFF. CDR3 sequence (DNA): TGTGCCAGCAGCCCTGGGCGGAGCCCAGGCAATGAGCAGTTCTTC. The variable domain in full, with the rest retrieved from reference TRBV7-2 and TRBJ2-1, is GAGVSQSPSNKVTEKGKDVELRCDPISGHTALYWYRQSLGQGLEFLIYFQGNSAPDKSGLPSDRFSAERTGGSVSTLTIQRTQQEDSAVYLCASSPGRSPGNEQFFGPGTRLTVL.

The V and J genes are TRBV7-2 and TRBJ2-5; D is perhaps TRBD2 (6 bases). This CDR3 is built from 15 residues. CDR1 is SGHTA, CDR2 FQGNSA, per germline. The ends were cut back, 8 bases at V and 0 bases at J, with 16 bases in the middle. CDR3 sequence: CASREAGLYQETQYF. CDR3 in DNA: TGTGCCAGCCGCGAAGCGGGCCTGTACCAAGAGACCCAGTACTTC.

This clonotype was detected many times. The rearrangement uses TRBV2 and TRBJ1-5; no clear D gene. CDR1 and CDR2 from the germline V gene are SNHLY and FYNNEI. The CDR3 is 14 residues long. V dropped 4 bases and J dropped 3 bases, with 10 bases sitting between them. Written as DNA, the CDR3 is TGTGCCAGCAGTGTGAGCAGCCCCAATCAGCCCCAGCATTTT. It codes for CASSVSSPNQPQHF.

This chain links TRBV24-1 with TRBJ1-5, with D tentatively TRBD1 (6 bases). Germline assignment: CDR1 KGHDR and CDR2 SFDVKD. With 6 bases removed from V and 5 bases from J, the gap between germline ends came to 10 bases. This CDR3 comprises 13 residues. This CDR3 is CATSPGAYQPQHF. DNA for the CDR3: TGTGCCACCAGTCCGGGGGCCTATCAGCCCCAGCATTTT.

The table lists this clonotype with many counts. The chain combines TRBV7-2 with TRBJ2-3, with TRBD2 matching over 8 bases. V lost 6 bases to trimming and J lost 4 bases; unmatched junction nucleotides: 9. Germline CDR1 reads SGHTA; CDR2 reads FQGNSA. This CDR3 spans 15 amino acids. CDR3 amino acids: CASSSTGGAADTQYF. As DNA, the CDR3 is TGTGCCAGCAGTTCGACGGGGGGGGCGGCAGATACGCAGTATTTT.

This rearrangement joins TRBV15 to TRBJ2-1, with D perhaps matching TRBD2 (7 bases). Trimming removed 3 bases at V and 6 bases at J, with 12 bases between. The CDR3 contains 14 residues. Germline loops: CDR1 LNHNV, CDR2 YYDKDF (reference sequence). The chain's CDR3 is CATSRGRGGNEQFF. CDR3 bases: TGTGCCACCAGCAGGGGGAGGGGGGGCAATGAGCAGTTCTTC.

This clonotype was detected only a few times. The chain joins TRBV7-2 to TRBJ1-3, with D maybe TRBD1 (6 bases). Germline CDR1 and CDR2: SGHTA and FQGNSA. The CDR3 covers 17 residues. V lost 3 bases, J lost 4 bases, and 19 bases lay in between. CDR3 in DNA: TGTGCCAGCAGCTTGTACTTGTCGAGGGGGAGGGGAAACACCATATATTTT. Translating it yields CASSLYLSRGRGNTIYF.

There are many counts of this clonotype. V is TRBV7-6 and J is TRBJ2-2; 7 positions agree with TRBD2. Germline V gene data show CDR1 as SGHVS and CDR2 as FNYEAQ. J lost 4 bases, V lost 5 bases, and 10 bases had no gene match. The CDR3 totals 16 residues. DNA for the CDR3: TGTGCCAGCAGCCCGACCGGGACTAACCCCACCGGGGAGCTGTTTTTT. Translating gives CASSPTGTNPTGELFF.

The chain has TRBV5-6 and TRBJ2-5, with TRBD1 as a possible D gene (6 bases). Germline V gives CDR1 SGHDT, CDR2 YYEEEE. The CDR3 sequence is 14 residues long. Trimming pared 4 bases from V and 1 base from J, leaving 11 bases between. CDR3 nucleotides: TGTGCCAGCAGCCGGGACATAATCCAAGAGACCCAGTACTTC. This gives the protein CASSRDIIQETQYF.

The V gene is TRBV10-3, the J gene TRBJ2-3; D might be TRBD1 (6 bases). This CDR3 spans 18 amino acids. Germline-derived CDR1 and CDR2 are ENHRY and SYGVKD. Trimming shortened V by 7 bases and J by 0 bases, and 23 bases separated the two germline ends. In DNA form, the CDR3 reads TGTGCCATCAACCCGGGACAAGCTTTAGGGCCTAGCACAGATACGCAGTATTTT. This codes for CAINPGQALGPSTDTQYF.

In its sample, this clonotype was seen a few times. V gene TRBV5-1 combines with J gene TRBJ1-1; no clear D. Trimming took 5 bases from V and 0 from J, leaving 11 bases between them. This CDR3 comprises 14 residues. Germline V CDR1 and CDR2: SGHRS, YFSETQ. Written as DNA, the CDR3 is TGCGCCAGCAGGTTTGACACTTTGAACACTGAAGCTTTCTTT. Translated: CASRFDTLNTEAFF.

V usage is TRBV7-9 and J usage is TRBJ2-3; D perhaps matches TRBD2 (5 bases). The CDR3 spans 14 residues. CDR1 is SEHNR, CDR2 FQNEAQ, per germline (reference sequence). The V gene lost 6 bases and the J gene lost 3 bases, with 13 bases spanning the gap. The CDR3 protein is CASSSPLDTDTQYF. The CDR3 DNA reads TGTGCCAGCAGTTCCCCACTAGATACAGATACGCAGTATTTT.

This clonotype was found a few times. This rearrangement joins TRBV29-1 to TRBJ2-7; D gene ambiguous. Germline V CDR1 and CDR2: SQVTM, ANQGSEA. Trimming took 0 bases from V and 0 from J, leaving 9 bases between them. CDR3 length: 14 amino acids. CDR3 loop: CSVEDPESSYEQYF. CDR3 DNA: TGCAGCGTTGAAGATCCGGAGAGCTCCTACGAGCAGTACTTC.

In its sample, this clonotype was seen a few times. This chain connects TRBV4-2 to TRBJ2-3; 7 nucleotides match TRBD2. The CDR3 extends over 16 amino acids. CDR1 and CDR2 (germline): LGHNA, YNFKEQ. V shed 2 bases and J 4 bases; nucleotides not matched to a gene: 9. The CDR3 DNA follows: TGTGCCAGCAGCCAACTTCTTGGGGGGGGTGCAGATACGCAGTATTTT. It specifies CASSQLLGGGADTQYF.

Many counts were recorded for this clonotype. V gene TRBV7-2 combines with J gene TRBJ2-5; D is undetermined. Looked up from germline, CDR1 is SGHTA and CDR2 is FQGNSA. V dropped 6 bases and J dropped 1 base, with 15 bases sitting between them. CDR3 length: 15 amino acids. Written as DNA, the CDR3 is TGTGCCAGCAGACGCGAGGTGGCTACCCAAGAGACCCAGTACTTC. Amino acid sequence: CASRREVATQETQYF. The variable domain in full, with the rest retrieved from reference TRBV7-2 and TRBJ2-5, is GAGVSQSPSNKVTEKGKDVELRCDPISGHTALYWYRQSLGQGLEFLIYFQGNSAPDKSGLPSDRFSAERTGGSVSTLTIQRTQQEDSAVYLCASRREVATQETQYFGPGTRLLVL.

This clonotype was seen only a few times. This chain connects TRBV4-1 to TRBJ2-7; D is uncertain. The germline gives CDR1 MGHRA, CDR2 YSYEKL. This CDR3 region has 15 residues. Trimming removed 6 bases from V and 0 bases from J, with 15 bases in between. CDR3 loop: CASSTRYAYSYEQYF. Here the CDR3 DNA reads TGCGCCAGCAGTACCAGATATGCTTACTCCTACGAGCAGTACTTC.

At least ten counts were recorded for this clonotype. V usage is TRBV7-2 and J usage is TRBJ2-7, with 14 bases aligning to TRBD2. Germline CDR1 and CDR2: SGHTA and FQGNSA. The CDR3 covers 19 residues. V trimming: 5 bases; J trimming: 0 bases; junction bases outside the gene matches: 12. CDR3 coding DNA: TGTGCCAGCAGCCCTCGTGCCGGACTAGCGGGAGGCTTCTCCTACGAGCAGTACTTC. The encoded protein is CASSPRAGLAGGFSYEQYF.

This sequence joins TRBV7-2 and TRBJ1-5; TRBD1 matches 7 bases. This CDR3 has 13 residues. Looked up from germline, CDR1 is SGHTA and CDR2 is FQGNSA. J was trimmed by 7 bases and V by 5 bases; bases with no gene match: 5. The CDR3 DNA is TGTGCCAGCAGCCCCCGACAGGGCCAGCCCCAGCATTTT. This sequence encodes CASSPRQGQPQHF.

Here the CDR3 reads CSARDSRGTNEKLFF. CDR3 nucleotide sequence: TGCAGTGCTAGAGATTCGAGGGGCACTAATGAAAAACTGTTTTTT. This rearrangement joins TRBV20-1 to TRBJ1-4, with TRBD1 as a possible D gene (5 bases). In germline, CDR1 is DFQATT, CDR2 SNEGSKA (reference sequence). The V end was cut by 0 bases, the J end by 2 bases, with 10 bases between. The CDR3 runs 15 residues.

This clonotype appeared a few times. The CDR3 bases are TGCAGTGCTAGAGTCCCCCGACTAGCGGGAGGGACAGATACGCAGTATTTT. Encoded protein: CSARVPRLAGGTDTQYF. V gene TRBV20-1 combines with J gene TRBJ2-3, with 14 bases matching TRBD2. This CDR3 has 17 amino acids. Germline values: CDR1 DFQATT, CDR2 SNEGSKA (reference sequence). After removal of 1 base from V and 3 bases from J, the junction contained 6 bases not matched to a gene.

The chain joins TRBV7-9 to TRBJ2-3, with 8 bases matching TRBD2. CDR1 and CDR2 (germline): SEHNR, FQNEAQ (reference sequence). This CDR3 is 16 amino acids long. The junction had 8 bases not matched to a gene; V was cut back by 5 bases and J by 1 base. The DNA for the CDR3 is TGTGCCAGCAGCCCAGGACTAGCCCGTGGCACAGATACGCAGTATTTT. This translates into CASSPGLARGTDTQYF.

The chain combines TRBV7-9 with TRBJ2-2; D is unresolved. The V and J ends lost 2 bases and 0 bases respectively, with 10 bases between them. Germline V gene lookup returns CDR1 SEHNR and CDR2 FQNEAQ (reference sequence). CDR3 length equals 16 residues. CDR3 loop: CASSLLAHANTGELFF. CDR3 DNA sequence: TGTGCCAGCAGCTTACTGGCGCACGCGAACACCGGGGAGCTGTTTTTT.